One T cell receptor (beta chain) is described in this entry. The antigen remains undetermined. This sample is drawn from a study of Graves' ophthalmopathy and Graves' hyperthyroidism. The CDR3 runs 15 residues. V lost 5 bases to trimming and J lost 5 bases; unmatched junction nucleotides: 11. Germline V gene data show CDR1 as MNHEY and CDR2 as SVGEGT. Scientists amplified the TCR beta CDR3 regions from RNA transcripts. Following a first-round RT-PCR that used HTBI primers, a second-round multiplex PCR was carried out. TCRdb reprocessed the multiplex PCR reads via MiXCR and lists one record per CDR3 protein. The sample includes roughly 160,000 distinct CDR3 sequences, about two fifths of them seen just once. For donors with ophthalmopathy, the disease showed moderate-to-severe activity, reached CAS ≥3 and NOSPECS ≥4, and had lasted under 3 months. Regarding the study as a whole: Ophthalmopathy and stable hyperthyroidism were discriminated by a 13-signature model, with 87.88% sensitivity and 80% to 84% specificity. Among expanded thyroid clonotypes above 0.001 frequency, most also occurred in blood.

The receptor comes from a man aged 25 to 40 with Graves' ophthalmopathy. The rearrangement links TRBV6-2 or TRBV6-3 to TRBJ2-5; 7 bases match TRBD1. Sequenced: peripheral blood. CDR3 nucleotide sequence: TGTGCCAGCAGTAACGGAGGCAGGGGGACGGAGACCCAGTACTTC. Translation gives CASSNGGRGTETQYF.